These 10 T cell receptor beta chains were all obtained from the same sample, sequenced in a study of OX40 agonist ivuxolimab in advanced cancers. The data were produced by immunoSEQ multiplex PCR, yet TCRdb's version contains in-frame clones alone and is incomplete. The sample yields about 12,000 clones, roughly 81% seen once. The material was CD4+ or CD8+ T cells sorted from blood, obtained in a trial of the OX40 agonist ivuxolimab. The receptors originated from an adult with an advanced solid tumor such as melanoma, head and neck, liver or kidney cancer.

There are a few counts of this clone. It is unclear where the CDR3 begins or ends on the DNA, so no DNA is shown, and the CDR3 is as TCRdb lists it. The chain links TRBV27 to TRBJ2-1. Per germline, CDR1 MNHEY and CDR2 SMNVEV (reference sequence). Inclusive of both ends, the CDR3 amounts to 15 amino acids. CDR3 sequence reads: CASSLGTGAQSVQFF.

This clone is deemed medium-sized. In DNA, the CDR3 is TGTGCCAGCAGCCGCAACGAGGGGCTACTCTACGAGCAGTACTTC. Its protein product is CASSRNEGLLYEQYF. V usage is TRBV11-2 and J usage is TRBJ2-7; D possibly uses TRBD1 or TRBD2 (5 bases each). V gave up 5 bases and J gave up 3 bases, with 17 bases separating them. This CDR3 is built from 15 residues. The germline V gene encodes CDR1 SGHAT and CDR2 FQNNGV.

V and J are TRBV6-5 and TRBJ1-4; no firm D call. Germline loops: CDR1 MNHEY, CDR2 SVGAGI. This CDR3 region has 14 residues. The V and J ends lost 6 bases and 7 bases respectively, with 15 bases between them. Here the CDR3 DNA reads TGTGCCAGCAGGGACGGAACCCCGACTGAAAAACTGTTTTTT. Translation gives CASRDGTPTEKLFF.

V and J are TRBV5-1 and TRBJ2-1, with no clear D. This CDR3 comprises 15 residues. Germline CDR1 is SGHRS and CDR2 is YFSETQ. Trimming pared 5 bases from V and 12 bases from J, leaving 24 bases between. The CDR3 nucleotides are TGCGCCAGCAGGGACGACTGGCGGCCGTTTATTGTGCAGTTCTTC. This translates into CASRDDWRPFIVQFF.

The rearrangement joins TRBV5-1 to TRBJ2-3; 9 bases are a match to TRBD2. This CDR3 spans 15 amino acids. J gave up 3 bases and V 3 bases, and 5 bases lay outside the gene matches. Germline V gives CDR1 SGHRS, CDR2 YFSETQ. In DNA form, the CDR3 reads TGCGCCAGCAGCTCGGCTAGCGGGATAACAGATACGCAGTATTTT. Its translation is CASSSASGITDTQYF.

This clone is labeled medium-sized. This chain links TRBV11-3 with TRBJ2-7; 7 nucleotides line up with TRBD2. Losses at the gene ends were 5 bases for V and 3 bases for J; bases not matched to a gene: 4. CDR1 and CDR2 (germline): SGHNT, YENEEA. The CDR3 extends over 13 amino acids. CDR3 residues: CASSARGDYEQYF. The DNA for the CDR3 is TGTGCCAGCAGCGCCCGGGGGGACTACGAGCAGTACTTC.

This chain joins TRBV7-2 and TRBJ1-5; D remains unclear. Trimming left V 2 bases short and J 1 base short, with 6 bases between. CDR3 length: 14 residues. The germline V gene has CDR1 SGHTA and CDR2 FQGNSA. The CDR3 DNA is TGTGCCAGCAGCTTACATTCAAGCAATCAGCCCCAGCATTTT. This encodes CASSLHSSNQPQHF.

CDR3 residues: CASSPGTGAYNEQFF. CDR3 DNA: TGTGCCAGCAGTCCGGGGACAGGGGCATACAATGAGCAGTTCTTC. The chain recombines TRBV27 with TRBJ2-1; 10 bases line up with TRBD1. Germline CDR1 is MNHEY and CDR2 is SMNVEV (reference sequence). The length of the CDR3 is 15 residues. The junction had 5 bases not matched to a gene; V was cut back by 5 bases and J by 4 bases.

This clone was recorded once. The V gene is TRBV7-9, the J gene TRBJ2-7; D is ambiguous. There are 13 residues in the CDR3. V dropped 5 bases and J dropped 7 bases, with 15 bases sitting between them. Germline V CDR1 and CDR2: SEHNR, FQNEAQ (reference sequence). As DNA, the CDR3 is TGTGCCAGCAGCCCAGGACCCACGAGGGAGCAGTACTTC. It translates to CASSPGPTREQYF.

The CDR3 reads CASIAPTSGSSYEQYF. In nucleotides, the CDR3 is TGTGCCAGCATCGCTCCGACTAGCGGGAGCTCCTACGAGCAGTACTTC. The chain employs TRBV2 and TRBJ2-7; 12 bases are shared with TRBD2. CDR1 SNHLY and CDR2 FYNNEI come from the germline V gene. The CDR3 loop spans 16 amino acids. With 7 bases clipped from V and 0 bases from J, the junction kept 7 bases outside the gene matches.